One and the same sample provided the 15 T cell receptor beta chains below, sequenced in a study of cytomegalovirus exposure and HLA in healthy donors. Amplification used 60 Vbeta primers and 13 Jbeta primers. The method was immunoSEQ multiplex PCR; TCRdb's version includes in-frame clones alone and lacks a portion of them. This table holds 130,000 or so clones, around four fifths found once. Sequencing input: PBMCs. The receptors here all came from a man aged 35-49 years in good health and CMV-seronegative.

The CDR3 nucleotides are TGTGCCAGCGGGGGGACTGGACGCTCCTACGAGCAGTACTTC. It yields the protein CASGGTGRSYEQYF. V is TRBV5-6 and J is TRBJ2-7; a possible D gene is TRBD2 (6 bases). There are 14 residues in the CDR3. V lost 7 bases and J 0 bases, leaving 14 bases between the germline ends. Germline V gives CDR1 SGHDT, CDR2 YYEEEE.

Details on this clone: At one end, the junction sequence differs from germline, possibly due to a read error. This sequence joins TRBV18 and TRBJ1-2; the match to TRBD1 covers 7 bases. Germline CDR1 KGHSH, CDR2 LQKENI. This CDR3 has 11 amino acids. CDR3 nucleotide sequence: TGTGCCAGCTCATCCGGGACAGTCGGCGCCTTC. This encodes CASSSGTVGAF. Based on the CDR3 plus reference TRBV18 and TRBJ1-2, the full variable domain is NAGVMQNPRHLVRRRGQEARLRCSPMKGHSHVYWYRQLPEEGLKFMVYLQKENIIDESGMPKERFSAEFPKEGPSILRIQQVVRGDSAAYFCASSSGTVGAFGSGTRLTVV.

The gene calls are TRBV5-4 and TRBJ1-2; 9 nucleotides align to TRBD1. The CDR3 extends over 15 amino acids. CDR1 and CDR2 from the germline V gene are SGHNT and YYREEE (reference sequence). J was trimmed by 5 bases and V by 0 bases; bases with no gene match: 5. The CDR3: CASSLVGDRAYGYTF. CDR3 in DNA: TGTGCCAGCAGCTTGGTGGGGGACAGGGCTTATGGCTACACCTTC.

The V gene is TRBV7-6, the J gene TRBJ2-3; 9 bases align to TRBD2. The CDR3 sequence is 17 residues long. From germline, CDR1 is SGHVS and CDR2 FNYEAQ. The V segment lost 4 bases and the J segment 3 bases; nucleotides outside the gene matches: 11. The CDR3, as DNA: TGTGCCAGCAGCTCCTCGGGTAGCGGGAGTTTGACAGATACGCAGTATTTT. Translated, it gives CASSSSGSGSLTDTQYF.

V gene TRBV5-1 combines with J gene TRBJ2-1; D gene uncertain. The length of the CDR3 is 16 residues. Germline loops: CDR1 SGHRS, CDR2 YFSETQ. Trimming stripped 4 bases from V and 6 bases from J, with 20 bases between. CDR3 region: CASSPVGPSLGNEQFF. DNA for the CDR3: TGCGCCAGCAGCCCCGTTGGGCCCTCCTTAGGCAATGAGCAGTTCTTC.

The chain combines TRBV6-1 with TRBJ1-4, with 7 bases matching TRBD1. The CDR3 has 15 residues. V gave up 4 bases and J gave up 8 bases; unmatched junction bases: 10. Germline CDR1 MNHNS, CDR2 SASEGT. The CDR3 sequence is CASSALQGFREKLFF. As DNA, the CDR3 is TGTGCCAGCAGTGCTCTACAGGGGTTTAGGGAAAAACTGTTTTTT.

The rearrangement uses TRBV30 and TRBJ1-2; 8 nucleotides line up with TRBD1. V shed 4 bases and J 2 bases; nucleotides not matched to a gene: 6. Germline V CDR1 and CDR2: GTSNPN, SVGIG (reference sequence). This CDR3 has 14 amino acids. CDR3 in amino acids: CAWTWTGTNYGYTF. In DNA, the CDR3 is TGTGCCTGGACCTGGACAGGGACAAACTATGGCTACACCTTC.

The chain uses TRBV25-1 and TRBJ2-3; D is undetermined. CDR1 is MGHDK and CDR2 is SYGVNS in the germline V gene. Trimming took 6 bases from V and 1 from J, leaving 8 bases between them. CDR3 size: 13 residues. CDR3 sequence: CASRQYGTDTQYF. The CDR3 DNA reads TGTGCCAGCAGACAATATGGCACAGATACGCAGTATTTT.

The chain couples TRBV5-1 to TRBJ1-1, with no clear D. With 4 bases removed from V and 4 bases from J, the gap between germline ends came to 8 bases. The CDR3 consists of 12 residues. CDR1 and CDR2 from the germline V gene are SGHRS and YFSETQ. DNA of the CDR3: TGCGCCAGCAGCCGCGAGGGCACTGAAGCTTTCTTT. Its protein product is CASSREGTEAFF.

The count of this clone is one. The V and J genes are TRBV6-5 and TRBJ2-2; 10 nucleotides agree with TRBD1. Germline V gives CDR1 MNHEY, CDR2 SVGAGI. V lost 2 bases to trimming and J lost 8 bases; unmatched junction nucleotides: 5. This CDR3 region has 15 residues. CDR3 coding DNA: TGTGCCAGCAGTTACCGGGACAGGGGCCGAGGGGAGCTGTTTTTT. Residues: CASSYRDRGRGELFF.

The chain uses TRBV19 and TRBJ2-5; D ambiguous. The CDR3 loop spans 14 amino acids. V dropped 2 bases and J dropped 1 base, with 8 bases sitting between them. Germline-derived CDR1 and CDR2 are LNHDA and SQIVND (reference sequence). The DNA of the CDR3 is TGTGCCAGTAGTATAAGTCAGGTCCAAGAGACCCAGTACTTC. Translating it yields CASSISQVQETQYF.

About this clone itself: One end of the junction does not line up with germline, which may come from a read error. This rearrangement joins TRBV4-1 to TRBJ2-6, with a possible D match to TRBD1 (5 bases). Per the germline V gene, CDR1 is MGHRA and CDR2 is YSYEKL. This CDR3 is 16 amino acids long. CDR3 nucleotide sequence: TGCGCCAGCAGCCAACTAGGACCCCCTGGGGCCAACGGCCTGACTTTC. It encodes CASSQLGPPGANGLTF.

The chain uses TRBV4-3 and TRBJ1-1; the D gene is possibly TRBD1 (6 bases). The CDR3 sequence is 14 residues long. V lost 2 bases and J 3 bases, leaving 10 bases between the germline ends. The germline V gene has CDR1 LGHNA and CDR2 YSLEER. The CDR3 sequence: CASSQLGGHTEAFF. The CDR3 DNA reads as TGCGCCAGCAGCCAACTAGGGGGACACACTGAAGCTTTCTTT.

The chain combines TRBV19 with TRBJ2-7, with 7 bases lining up with TRBD1. Looked up from germline, CDR1 is LNHDA and CDR2 is SQIVND (reference sequence). Trimming at V came to 7 bases and at J to 3 bases, leaving 6 bases not matched to a gene. The CDR3 consists of 13 residues. The CDR3 reads CASMPPGGYEQYF. In DNA, the CDR3 is TGTGCCAGTATGCCCCCAGGGGGCTACGAGCAGTACTTC.

The chain joins TRBV18 to TRBJ2-5; D ambiguous. This CDR3 region has 15 residues. CDR1 and CDR2 from the germline V gene are KGHSH and LQKENI. The V and J ends lost 3 bases and 3 bases respectively, with 14 bases between them. For the CDR3, the DNA is TGTGCCAGCTCACCTTCTATTGGCACAGAAGAGACCCAGTACTTC. It encodes CASSPSIGTEETQYF.